These 27 T cell receptor beta chains came from one sample sequenced in a study of blood T cell repertoires in COVID-19. Method: immunoSEQ multiplex PCR; TCRdb's copy keeps in-frame clones and lacks some. This table has about 190,000 clones, around 82% appearing once. Material: PBMCs or T cells enriched from blood (not recorded which). These TCRs come from a woman in her sixties with acute COVID-19.

V gene TRBV6-1 combines with J gene TRBJ1-2, with 8 bases matching TRBD1. The CDR3 has 16 residues. Germline V gene data show CDR1 as MNHNS and CDR2 as SASEGT. V lost 3 bases, J lost 8 bases, and 14 bases stayed unmatched. CDR3 protein: CASSDTYWTGSEGYTF. CDR3 bases: TGTGCCAGCAGTGATACCTACTGGACAGGGTCTGAGGGCTACACCTTC.

The rearrangement links TRBV6-5 to TRBJ1-6, with unresolved D. Germline CDR1 MNHEY, CDR2 SVGAGI. V lost 6 bases to trimming and J lost 5 bases, with 8 bases between them. The length of the CDR3 is 13 residues. The CDR3 loop is CASRDLNNSPLHF. The CDR3 coding sequence is TGTGCCAGCAGAGACTTGAATAATTCACCCCTCCACTTT.

The V gene is TRBV9, the J gene TRBJ1-6; 7 bases agree with TRBD1. The germline V gene has CDR1 SGDLS and CDR2 YYNGEE. The CDR3 has 15 residues. V gave up 3 bases and J gave up 3 bases; unmatched junction bases: 3. The CDR3 reads CASSGNRGYNSPLHF. The CDR3 nucleotides read TGTGCCAGCAGCGGAAACAGGGGCTATAATTCACCCCTCCACTTT.

The gene calls are TRBV24-1 and TRBJ2-1, with a tentative D call TRBD2 (6 bases). The V end was cut by 7 bases, the J end by 5 bases, with 14 bases between. Per germline, CDR1 KGHDR and CDR2 SFDVKD. The CDR3 runs to 14 residues. The CDR3 spells CATRGASADNEQFF. The CDR3 DNA reads TGTGCCACCAGAGGGGCTAGCGCCGACAATGAGCAGTTCTTC.

The J gene is TRBJ2-1, the V gene TRBV5-1; TRBD2 agrees at 7 bases. V lost 7 bases, J lost 9 bases, and 10 bases stayed unmatched. The CDR3 extends over 13 amino acids. Germline V CDR1 and CDR2: SGHRS, YFSETQ. Here the CDR3 DNA reads TGCGCCAGCGGAGGTGAAGGCGGGGGTGAGCAGTTCTTC. Residues: CASGGEGGGEQFF. Based on the CDR3 plus reference TRBV5-1 and TRBJ2-1, the full variable domain is KAGVTQTPRYLIKTRGQQVTLSCSPISGHRSVSWYQQTPGQGLQFLFEYFSETQRNKGNFPGRFSGRQFSNSRSEMNVSTLELGDSALYLCASGGEGGGEQFFGPGTRLTVL.

V and J are TRBV11-3 and TRBJ1-1; weak D call: TRBD1 (6 bases). The germline V and J ends were trimmed by 5 bases and 3 bases, with 10 bases remaining between them. CDR1 is SGHNT, CDR2 YENEEA, per germline. The length of the CDR3 is 13 residues. DNA for the CDR3: TGTGCCAGCAGCGCAGCAGGGGACACTGAAGCTTTCTTT. Translation: CASSAAGDTEAFF.

This chain connects TRBV4-3 to TRBJ2-2; possible D gene TRBD1, 6 bases. The germline V gene encodes CDR1 LGHNA and CDR2 YSLEER. The CDR3 sequence is 19 residues long. Trimming left V 0 bases short and J 6 bases short, with 23 bases between. The CDR3 DNA sequence: TGCGCCAGCAGCCAAGATTCCCCAGGGGCGATGAGGGGTTCCGGGGAGCTGTTTTTT. Translating gives CASSQDSPGAMRGSGELFF.

The chain links TRBV4-2 to TRBJ2-4; D remains ambiguous. Trimming took 6 bases from V and 3 from J, leaving 15 bases between them. The CDR3 loop spans 15 amino acids. Per the germline V gene, CDR1 is LGHNA and CDR2 is YNFKEQ. CDR3 sequence (DNA): TGTGCCAGCAGTGGCACCGCCTTGATCAAAAACATTCAGTACTTC. Its protein is CASSGTALIKNIQYF.

This clone was recorded a few times. The chain couples TRBV5-1 to TRBJ2-1; D uncertain. There are 15 residues in the CDR3. In germline, CDR1 is SGHRS, CDR2 YFSETQ. V was cut by 5 bases and J by 0 bases, with 12 bases left in between. CDR3 nucleotide sequence: TGCGCCAGCAGTTTAGGAGTTAGCTCCTACAATGAGCAGTTCTTC. This sequence encodes CASSLGVSSYNEQFF. Full variable domain (rest looked up from reference TRBV5-1 and TRBJ2-1): KAGVTQTPRYLIKTRGQQVTLSCSPISGHRSVSWYQQTPGQGLQFLFEYFSETQRNKGNFPGRFSGRQFSNSRSEMNVSTLELGDSALYLCASSLGVSSYNEQFFGPGTRLTVL.

This clone occurred once. This chain uses TRBV29-1 with TRBJ1-5; maybe TRBD1 (5 bases). Trimming took off 6 bases at V and 2 bases at J, with 14 bases between the two ends. The CDR3 length is 14 residues. The germline V gene has CDR1 SQVTM and CDR2 ANQGSEA. DNA for the CDR3: TGCAGCGTCAGGGAACGGGAGGGCAATCAGCCCCAGCATTTT. Translation: CSVREREGNQPQHF.

The chain uses TRBV10-3 and TRBJ2-2, with D tentatively TRBD2 (7 bases). The CDR3 extends over 14 amino acids. Germline CDR1 reads ENHRY; CDR2 reads SYGVKD. The ends were cut back, 8 bases at V and 4 bases at J, with 14 bases in the middle. The CDR3 loop reads CAIERGGVTGELFF. The CDR3 coding sequence is TGTGCCATCGAACGAGGGGGGGTCACCGGGGAGCTGTTTTTT.

This chain uses TRBV3-1 (or the pseudogene TRBV3-2) with TRBJ1-5; D not resolved. CDR1 LGHDT and CDR2 YNNKEL come from the germline V gene (reference sequence). Between the trimmed V and J ends, which lost 1 base and 2 bases, there was a span of 9 bases. CDR3 length equals 15 residues. For the CDR3, the DNA is TGTGCCAGCAGCCAAGGTTACTTGGGCAATCAGCCCCAGCATTTT. Translation: CASSQGYLGNQPQHF.

The rearrangement links TRBV5-1 to TRBJ2-5, with D possibly matching TRBD1 (5 bases). V lost 0 bases to trimming and J lost 5 bases, with 14 bases between them. Germline assignment: CDR1 SGHRS and CDR2 YFSETQ. This CDR3 comprises 15 residues. CDR3 coding DNA: TGCGCCAGCAGCTTGGCTTTAGACAGCCGGGAGACCCAGTACTTC. Amino acid sequence: CASSLALDSRETQYF.

The chain carries TRBV18 and TRBJ1-1; no clear D. This CDR3 region has 14 residues. Germline V lookup: CDR1 KGHSH, CDR2 LQKENI. V lost 3 bases and J lost 1, with 9 bases in between. DNA of the CDR3: TGTGCCAGCTCACCCGCCACAACGAACACTGAAGCTTTCTTT. This codes for CASSPATTNTEAFF.

The rearrangement links TRBV10-2 to TRBJ1-1, with 7 bases fitting TRBD1. This CDR3 spans 11 amino acids. J lost 6 bases, V lost 8 bases, and 3 bases had no gene match. Germline V gives CDR1 WSHSY, CDR2 SAAADI. The chain's CDR3 is CASLGGAEAFF. The DNA of the CDR3 is TGCGCCAGCCTAGGGGGCGCTGAAGCTTTCTTT.

The chain uses TRBV7-9 and TRBJ1-5; 8 bases are a match to TRBD1. This CDR3 region has 15 residues. CDR1 is SEHNR and CDR2 is FQNEAQ in the germline V gene (reference sequence). The V segment lost 5 bases and the J segment 2 bases; nucleotides outside the gene matches: 5. The CDR3 sequence is CASSRQGAGNQPQHF. As DNA, the CDR3 is TGTGCCAGCAGCCGTCAGGGGGCTGGCAATCAGCCCCAGCATTTT. The full variable domain, in which reference TRBV7-9 and TRBJ1-5 provide the parts outside the CDR3, is DTGVSQNPRHKITKRGQNVTFRCDPISEHNRLYWYRQTLGQGPEFLTYFQNEAQLEKSRLLSDRFSAERPKGSFSTLEIQRTEQGDSAMYLCASSRQGAGNQPQHFGDGTRLSIL.

This chain connects TRBV7-9 to TRBJ1-1, with 8 bases identical to TRBD1. The junction had 7 bases not matched to a gene; V was cut back by 1 base and J by 6 bases. The CDR3 consists of 15 residues. Germline V gene data show CDR1 as SEHNR and CDR2 as FQNEAQ (reference sequence). CDR3 nucleotides: TGTGCCAGCAGCTTAGTGGCAGGGGGCGTCGCTGAAGCTTTCTTT. Protein sequence: CASSLVAGGVAEAFF.

The CDR3, as DNA: TGCAGTGCTAGGTCGGGAGGCTACACCTTC. Translation: CSARSGGYTF. The chain links TRBV20-1 to TRBJ1-2, with D unresolved. The V gene's germline CDR1 is DFQATT and CDR2 SNEGSKA (reference sequence). Trimming removed 3 bases at V and 8 bases at J, with 7 bases between. The CDR3 extends over 10 amino acids.

This clone appeared a few times. The rearrangement links TRBV18 to TRBJ1-6; TRBD1 is a possible D gene (6 bases). Trimming cost V 5 bases and J 10 bases, with 18 bases left between them. This CDR3 comprises 15 residues. The germline V gene encodes CDR1 KGHSH and CDR2 LQKENI. The chain's CDR3 is CASSSDGGGGSPLHF. The CDR3 DNA reads TGTGCCAGCTCATCCGACGGAGGGGGAGGGTCACCCCTCCACTTT.

This chain uses TRBV10-3 with TRBJ2-2, with a tentative D call TRBD2 (5 bases). Trimming removed 6 bases at V and 7 bases at J, with 27 bases between. The CDR3 runs to 18 residues. From germline, CDR1 is ENHRY and CDR2 SYGVKD. The CDR3 region has the DNA TGTGCCATCAGGGCCTGGACTGCCGAACCCCTAAAGAGCGGGGAGCTGTTTTTT. Translated: CAIRAWTAEPLKSGELFF.

This chain connects TRBV10-3 to TRBJ1-1, with D possibly matching TRBD1 (6 bases). The CDR3 spans 15 residues. Germline lookup yields CDR1 ENHRY and CDR2 SYGVKD. V was trimmed by 0 bases and J by 1 base, leaving 9 bases between them. DNA for the CDR3: TGTGCCATCAGTGAGTCCACAGGGAGGAACACTGAAGCTTTCTTT. Protein sequence: CAISESTGRNTEAFF.

The V call is TRBV28, the J call TRBJ2-3; TRBD1 matches at 8 bases. This CDR3 has 14 residues. The trim removed 7 bases at V and 1 base at J, leaving 4 bases unmatched. The germline CDR1 and CDR2 sequences are MDHEN and SYDVKM. Written as DNA, the CDR3 is TGTGCCAGCACCCGGACAGGGCGCACAGATACGCAGTATTTT. Amino acid sequence: CASTRTGRTDTQYF.

V is TRBV19 and J is TRBJ1-1; 12 bases are shared with TRBD1. The germline CDR1 and CDR2 sequences are LNHDA and SQIVND (reference sequence). This CDR3 is 16 amino acids long. V lost 5 bases and J lost 5; bases outside the gene matches: 9. CDR3 in DNA: TGTGCCAGTAGTCCCCCGGGACAGGGGGCGAAGACTGAAGCTTTCTTT. This gives the protein CASSPPGQGAKTEAFF.

The genes are TRBV7-2 and TRBJ2-2; 10 nucleotides agree with TRBD2. V lost 5 bases and J lost 8; bases outside the gene matches: 5. The germline V gene has CDR1 SGHTA and CDR2 FQGNSA. The CDR3 has 14 residues. CDR3 bases: TGTGCCAGCAGCCGGACTAGCGGTCTAGGGGAGCTGTTTTTT. Amino acids: CASSRTSGLGELFF.

The chain employs TRBV10-3 and TRBJ2-5; TRBD1 matches at 8 bases. The CDR3 contains 13 residues. J gave up 5 bases and V 9 bases, and 8 bases lay outside the gene matches. In germline, CDR1 is ENHRY, CDR2 SYGVKD. CDR3 bases: TGTGCCATTTCCGGCAGGGGGCAGGAGACCCAGTACTTC. The encoded protein is CAISGRGQETQYF.

The chain joins TRBV6-6 to TRBJ2-7; TRBD2 matches at 10 bases. This CDR3 comprises 15 residues. The J segment lost 6 bases and the V segment lost 6 bases, leaving 11 bases of the junction unmatched. CDR1 and CDR2 from the germline V gene are MNHNY and SVGAGI (reference sequence). CDR3 loop: CASRPLAGFEGEQYF. The CDR3 DNA reads as TGTGCCAGCAGGCCACTAGCGGGATTCGAGGGCGAGCAGTACTTC.

This chain uses TRBV7-6 with TRBJ2-7; D ambiguous. Germline V gene sequence: CDR1 SGHVS, CDR2 FNYEAQ. V shed 1 base and J shed 4 bases, with 8 bases lying between them. CDR3 length: 13 amino acids. The CDR3 nucleotides read TGTGCCAGCAGCTTAGAAAACAGTTACGAGCAGTACGTC. Translating gives CASSLENSYEQYV.